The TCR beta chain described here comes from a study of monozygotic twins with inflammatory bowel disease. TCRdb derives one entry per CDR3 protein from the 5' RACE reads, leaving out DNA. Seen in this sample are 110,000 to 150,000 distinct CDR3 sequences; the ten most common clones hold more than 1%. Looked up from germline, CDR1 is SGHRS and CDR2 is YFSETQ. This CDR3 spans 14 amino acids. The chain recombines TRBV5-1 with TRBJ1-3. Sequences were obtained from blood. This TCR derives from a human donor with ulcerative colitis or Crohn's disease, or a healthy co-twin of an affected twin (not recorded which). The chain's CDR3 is CASSLVGRGNTIYF.